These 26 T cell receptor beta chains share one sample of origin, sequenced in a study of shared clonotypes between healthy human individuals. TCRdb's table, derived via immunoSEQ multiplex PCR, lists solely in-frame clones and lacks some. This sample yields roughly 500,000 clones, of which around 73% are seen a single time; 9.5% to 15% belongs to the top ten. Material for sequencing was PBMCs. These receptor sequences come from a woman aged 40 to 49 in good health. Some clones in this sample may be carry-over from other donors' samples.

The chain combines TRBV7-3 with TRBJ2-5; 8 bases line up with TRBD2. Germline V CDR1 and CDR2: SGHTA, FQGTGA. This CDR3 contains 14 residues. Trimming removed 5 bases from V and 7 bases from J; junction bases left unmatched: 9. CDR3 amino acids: CASSKLAASGTQYF. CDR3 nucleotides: TGTGCCAGCAGCAAACTAGCGGCGTCGGGGACCCAGTACTTC. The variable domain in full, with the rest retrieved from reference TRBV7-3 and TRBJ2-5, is GAGVSQTPSNKVTEKGKYVELRCDPISGHTALYWYRQSLGQGPEFLIYFQGTGAADDSGLPNDRFFAVRPEGSVSTLKIQRTERGDSAVYLCASSKLAASGTQYFGPGTRLLVL.

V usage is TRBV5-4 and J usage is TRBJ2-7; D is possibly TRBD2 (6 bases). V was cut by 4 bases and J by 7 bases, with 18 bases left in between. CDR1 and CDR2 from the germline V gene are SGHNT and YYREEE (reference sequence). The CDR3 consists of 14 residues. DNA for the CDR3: TGTGCCAGCAGCCACCGGGACTGGATGGGTGAGCAGTACTTC. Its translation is CASSHRDWMGEQYF.

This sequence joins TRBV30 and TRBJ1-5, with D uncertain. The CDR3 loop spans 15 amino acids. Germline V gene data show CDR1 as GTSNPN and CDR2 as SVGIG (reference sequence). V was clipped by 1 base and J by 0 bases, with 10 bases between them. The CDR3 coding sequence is TGTGCCTGGAGTGGGAGACAATTTAGCAATCAGCCCCAGCATTTT. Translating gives CAWSGRQFSNQPQHF.

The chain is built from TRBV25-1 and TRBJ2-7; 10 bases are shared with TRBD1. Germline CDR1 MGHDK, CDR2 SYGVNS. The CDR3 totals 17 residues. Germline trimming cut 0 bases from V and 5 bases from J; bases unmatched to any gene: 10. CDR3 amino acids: CASSEYLVGTGADEQYF. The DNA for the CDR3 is TGTGCCAGCAGTGAATATTTGGTCGGGACAGGGGCGGACGAGCAGTACTTC.

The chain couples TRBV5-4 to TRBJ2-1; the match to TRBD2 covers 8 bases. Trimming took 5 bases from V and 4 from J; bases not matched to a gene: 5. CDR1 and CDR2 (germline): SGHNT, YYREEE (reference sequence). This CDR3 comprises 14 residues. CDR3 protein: CASSSGTNYNEQFF. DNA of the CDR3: TGTGCCAGCAGTAGCGGGACCAATTACAATGAGCAGTTCTTC. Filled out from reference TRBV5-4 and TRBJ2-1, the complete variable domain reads ETGVTQSPTHLIKTRGQQVTLRCSSQSGHNTVSWYQQALGQGPQFIFQYYREEENGRGNFPPRFSGLQFPNYSSELNVNALELDDSALYLCASSSGTNYNEQFFGPGTRLTVL.

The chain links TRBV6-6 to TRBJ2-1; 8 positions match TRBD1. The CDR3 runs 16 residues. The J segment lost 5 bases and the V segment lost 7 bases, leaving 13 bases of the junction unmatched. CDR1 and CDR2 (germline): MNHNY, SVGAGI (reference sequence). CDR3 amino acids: CASTQTSGGWNNEQFF. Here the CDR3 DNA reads TGTGCCAGCACCCAAACCTCAGGGGGCTGGAACAATGAGCAGTTCTTC.

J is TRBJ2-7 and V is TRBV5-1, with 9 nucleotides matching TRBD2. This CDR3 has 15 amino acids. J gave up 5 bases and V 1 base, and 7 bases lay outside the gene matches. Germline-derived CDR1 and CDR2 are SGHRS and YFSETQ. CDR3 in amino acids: CASSLSAGGPDEQYF. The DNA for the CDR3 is TGCGCCAGCAGCTTGTCTGCGGGAGGGCCCGACGAGCAGTACTTC.

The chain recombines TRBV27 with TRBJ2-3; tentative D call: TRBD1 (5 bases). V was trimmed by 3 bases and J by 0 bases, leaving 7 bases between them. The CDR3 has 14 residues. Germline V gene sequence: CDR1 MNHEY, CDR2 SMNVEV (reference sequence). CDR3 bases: TGTGCCAGCAGTTTCGGACACAGCACAGATACGCAGTATTTT. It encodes CASSFGHSTDTQYF.

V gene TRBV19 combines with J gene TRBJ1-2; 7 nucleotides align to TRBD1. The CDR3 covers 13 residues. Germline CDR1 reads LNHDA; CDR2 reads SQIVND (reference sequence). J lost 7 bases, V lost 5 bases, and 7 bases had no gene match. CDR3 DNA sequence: TGTGCCAGTAGTGTACCGACAGGGACTGGCTACACCTTC. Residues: CASSVPTGTGYTF.

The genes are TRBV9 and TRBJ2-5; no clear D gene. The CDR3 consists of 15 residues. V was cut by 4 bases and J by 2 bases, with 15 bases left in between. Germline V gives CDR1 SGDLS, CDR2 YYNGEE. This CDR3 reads CASSRVWQNQETQYF. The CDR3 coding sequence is TGTGCCAGCAGCCGAGTTTGGCAAAATCAAGAGACCCAGTACTTC.

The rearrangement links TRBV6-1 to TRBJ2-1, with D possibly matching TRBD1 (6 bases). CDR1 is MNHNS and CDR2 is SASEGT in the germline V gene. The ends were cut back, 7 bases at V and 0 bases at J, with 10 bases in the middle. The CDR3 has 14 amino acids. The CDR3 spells CASIPDSSYNEQFF. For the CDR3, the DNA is TGTGCCAGCATACCGGACAGCTCCTACAATGAGCAGTTCTTC.

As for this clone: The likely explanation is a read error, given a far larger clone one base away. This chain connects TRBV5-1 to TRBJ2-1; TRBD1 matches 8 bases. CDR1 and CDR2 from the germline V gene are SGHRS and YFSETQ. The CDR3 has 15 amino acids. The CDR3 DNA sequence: TGCGCCAGCAGCCCGTACAGGGGGTATACGAATGAGCGGTTCTTC. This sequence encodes CASSPYRGYTNERFF.

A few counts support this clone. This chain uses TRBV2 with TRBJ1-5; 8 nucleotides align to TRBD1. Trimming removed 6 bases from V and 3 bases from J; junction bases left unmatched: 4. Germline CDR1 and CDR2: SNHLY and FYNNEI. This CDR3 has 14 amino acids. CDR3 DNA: TGTGCCAGCAGGGGACAGGCTCTCAATCAGCCCCAGCATTTT. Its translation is CASRGQALNQPQHF.

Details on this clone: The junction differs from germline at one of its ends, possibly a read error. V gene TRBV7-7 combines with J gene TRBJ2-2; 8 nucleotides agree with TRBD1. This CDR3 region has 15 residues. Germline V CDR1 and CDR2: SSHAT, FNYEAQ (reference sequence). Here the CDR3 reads CASSLAGGAVGELFF. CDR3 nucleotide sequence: TGTGCTAGCAGCTTAGCAGGGGGCGCAGTCGGGGAGCTGTTTTTT. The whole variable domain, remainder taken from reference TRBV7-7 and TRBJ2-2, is GAGVSQSPRYKVTKRGQDVTLRCDPISSHATLYWYQQALGQGPEFLTYFNYEAQPDKSGLPSDRFSAERPEGSISTLTIQRTEQRDSAMYRCASSLAGGAVGELFFGEGSRLTVL.

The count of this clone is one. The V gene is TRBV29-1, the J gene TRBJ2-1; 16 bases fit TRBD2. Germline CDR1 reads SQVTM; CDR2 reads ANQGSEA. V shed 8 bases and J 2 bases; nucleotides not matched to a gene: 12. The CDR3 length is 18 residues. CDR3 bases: TGCAGCCTGCGGGCCGTGGGGACTAGCGGGAGGGCCTACAATGAGCAGTTCTTC. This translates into CSLRAVGTSGRAYNEQFF.

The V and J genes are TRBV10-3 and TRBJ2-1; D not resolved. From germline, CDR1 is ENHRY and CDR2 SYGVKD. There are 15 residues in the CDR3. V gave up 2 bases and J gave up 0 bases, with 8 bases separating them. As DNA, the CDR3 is TGTGCCATCAGTGAGACTCCTAGCTCCTACAATGAGCAGTTCTTC. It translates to CAISETPSSYNEQFF.

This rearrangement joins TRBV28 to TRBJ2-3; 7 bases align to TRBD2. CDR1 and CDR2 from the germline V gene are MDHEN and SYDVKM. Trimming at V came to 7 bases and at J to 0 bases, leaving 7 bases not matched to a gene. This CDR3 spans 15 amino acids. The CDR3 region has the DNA TGTGCCAGCACCCCGACTAGCCTTAGCACAGATACGCAGTATTTT. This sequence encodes CASTPTSLSTDTQYF.

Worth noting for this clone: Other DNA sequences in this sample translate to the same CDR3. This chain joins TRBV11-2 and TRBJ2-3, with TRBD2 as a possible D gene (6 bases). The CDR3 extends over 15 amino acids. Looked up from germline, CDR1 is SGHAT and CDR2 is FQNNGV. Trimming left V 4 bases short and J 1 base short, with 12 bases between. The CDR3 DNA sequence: TGTGCCAGCAGCTCCCGGGAGCGGGGCACAGATACGCAGTATTTT. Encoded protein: CASSSRERGTDTQYF. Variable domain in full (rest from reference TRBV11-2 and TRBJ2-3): EAGVAQSPRYKIIEKRQSVAFWCNPISGHATLYWYQQILGQGPKLLIQFQNNGVVDDSQLPKDRFSAERLKGVDSTLKIQPAKLEDSAVYLCASSSRERGTDTQYFGPGTRLTVL.

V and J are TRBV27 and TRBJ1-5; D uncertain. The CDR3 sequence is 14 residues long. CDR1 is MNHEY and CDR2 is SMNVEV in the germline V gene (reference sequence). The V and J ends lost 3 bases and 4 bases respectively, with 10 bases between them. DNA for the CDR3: TGTGCCAGCAGTTTTGCGGGAGCTAATCAGCCCCAGCATTTT. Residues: CASSFAGANQPQHF.

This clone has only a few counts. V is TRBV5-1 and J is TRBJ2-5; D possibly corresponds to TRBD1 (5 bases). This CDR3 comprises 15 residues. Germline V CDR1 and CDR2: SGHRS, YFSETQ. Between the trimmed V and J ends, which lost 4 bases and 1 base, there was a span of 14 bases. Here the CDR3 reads CASSLQGGFQETQYF. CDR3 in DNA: TGCGCCAGCAGCCTCCAGGGTGGGTTCCAAGAGACCCAGTACTTC.

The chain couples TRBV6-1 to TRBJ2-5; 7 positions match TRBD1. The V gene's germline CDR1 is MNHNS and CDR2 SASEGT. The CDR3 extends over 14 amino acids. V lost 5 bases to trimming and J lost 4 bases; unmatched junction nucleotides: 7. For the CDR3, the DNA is TGTGCCAGCAGTCATAGGGGACAGAGAGAGACCCAGTACTTC. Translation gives CASSHRGQRETQYF.

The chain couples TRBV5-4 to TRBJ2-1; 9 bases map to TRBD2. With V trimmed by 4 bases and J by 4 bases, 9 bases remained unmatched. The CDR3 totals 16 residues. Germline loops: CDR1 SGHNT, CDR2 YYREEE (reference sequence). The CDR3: CASSPPSAGGYNEQFF. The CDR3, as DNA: TGTGCCAGCAGCCCGCCGTCGGCGGGGGGGTACAATGAGCAGTTCTTC.

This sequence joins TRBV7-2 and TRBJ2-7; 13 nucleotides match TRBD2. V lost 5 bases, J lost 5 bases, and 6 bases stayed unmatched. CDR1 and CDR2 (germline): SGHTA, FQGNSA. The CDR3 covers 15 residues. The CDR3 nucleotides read TGTGCCAGCAGCACCCGGACTAGCGGGAGCGACGAGCAGTACTTC. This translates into CASSTRTSGSDEQYF. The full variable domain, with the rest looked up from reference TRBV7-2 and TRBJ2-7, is GAGVSQSPSNKVTEKGKDVELRCDPISGHTALYWYRQSLGQGLEFLIYFQGNSAPDKSGLPSDRFSAERTGGSVSTLTIQRTQQEDSAVYLCASSTRTSGSDEQYFGPGTRLTVT.

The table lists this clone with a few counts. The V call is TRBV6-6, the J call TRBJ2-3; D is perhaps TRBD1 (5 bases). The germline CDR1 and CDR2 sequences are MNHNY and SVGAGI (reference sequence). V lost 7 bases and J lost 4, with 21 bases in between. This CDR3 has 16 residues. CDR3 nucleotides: TGTGCCAGCAATGTAGGGGCCGCCGGCGTACCAGATACGCAGTATTTT. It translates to CASNVGAAGVPDTQYF.

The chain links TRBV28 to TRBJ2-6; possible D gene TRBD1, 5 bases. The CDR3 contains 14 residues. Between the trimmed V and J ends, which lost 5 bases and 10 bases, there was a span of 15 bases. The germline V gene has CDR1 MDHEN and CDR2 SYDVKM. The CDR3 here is CASSLPTDSNVLTF. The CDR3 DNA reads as TGTGCCAGCAGTCTTCCGACAGACTCGAACGTCCTGACTTTC.

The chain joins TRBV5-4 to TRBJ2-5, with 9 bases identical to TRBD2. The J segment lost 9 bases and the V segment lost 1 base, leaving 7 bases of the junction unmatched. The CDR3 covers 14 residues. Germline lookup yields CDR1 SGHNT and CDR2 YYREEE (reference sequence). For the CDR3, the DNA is TGTGCCAGCAGCTTGTTTAGCGGGAGAGCAGCCCAGTACTTC. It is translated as CASSLFSGRAAQYF.